The 18 T cell receptor delta chains reported below all come from one sample, sequenced in a study of gamma-delta T cells after stem cell transplantation. TCRdb re-processed the RT-PCR reads using CATT. The repertoire holds about 1,400 delta-chain clones, with roughly 6.2% as singletons. Input material: gamma-delta T cells. Source of these receptors: a human donor. It is not recorded whose cells these are; they may come from a transplant donor.

This clone showed up just a few times. The TCRdb record carries a much larger clone's protein, which differs from this DNA's translation at residue 14; a read error is the likely cause, and the protein listed here is the DNA translation. The chain joins TRDV2 to TRDJ1; 10 bases are shared with TRDD3. V gave up 0 bases and J gave up 1 base; unmatched junction bases: 19. Germline CDR1 reads GEAIGNYY; CDR2 reads EKD. This CDR3 is 21 amino acids long. The CDR3 loop is CACDTVGKTQLGDASTDKLIF. CDR3 DNA: TGTGCCTGTGACACCGTCGGCAAGACTCAACTGGGGGATGCGAGCACCGATAAACTCATCTTT.

This clone appeared a few times. This DNA's translation differs at residue 5 from TCRdb's protein, which comes from a much larger clone; a read error is likely, and the protein shown is translated from the DNA. V gene TRDV2 combines with J gene TRDJ1, with 10 bases matching TRDD3. J gave up 10 bases and V 3 bases, and 13 bases lay outside the gene matches. The CDR3 contains 15 residues. The V gene's germline CDR1 is GEAIGNYY and CDR2 EKD. The DNA of the CDR3 is TGTGCCTGTGACGCGATGGGACTGGGGGATGTTGGACTCATCTTT. It is translated as CACDAMGLGDVGLIF.

As to this clone: The protein that TCRdb holds for this DNA derives from a much larger clone and differs from the translated DNA at residue 4, which likely indicates a read error; the protein shown here is translated from the DNA. The chain couples TRDV2 to TRDJ1, with TRDD3 identical over 11 bases. In germline, CDR1 is GEAIGNYY, CDR2 EKD. The CDR3 runs to 18 residues. The chain's CDR3 is CACGTVSSGGYFSKRLIF. The CDR3 DNA reads as TGTGCCTGTGGCACCGTCAGTTCTGGGGGATACTTTTCAAAACGTCTCATCTTT.

This clone was observed a few times. A far larger clone lies a single base away; this is likely a read error. This specimen includes other DNA sequences encoding the same CDR3. The genes are TRDV2 and TRDJ1; 7 bases are shared with TRDD2. There are 17 residues in the CDR3. Germline V gene lookup returns CDR1 GEAIGNYY and CDR2 EKD. Trimming removed 0 bases from V and 2 bases from J; junction bases left unmatched: 11. The CDR3 DNA reads TGTGCCTGTGACACCATTCCTACTGGAGGAGAAACCGATAAACTCATCTTT. Amino acid sequence: CACDTIPTGGETDKLIF.

This clone came up a few times. A far larger clone differs by one base, so this is likely a read error. Other DNA sequences of this sample code for an identical CDR3. The chain combines TRDV2 with TRDJ1, with 7 bases identical to TRDD3. Germline loops: CDR1 GEAIGNYY, CDR2 EKD. The ends lost 1 base at V and 0 bases at J; junction bases unmatched: 22. The CDR3 runs 21 residues. Here the CDR3 reads CACDTVKAGDRRSTYTDKLIF. Here the CDR3 DNA reads TGTGCCTGTGACACTGTCAAAGCTGGGGATAGGAGGTCGACGTACACCGATAAACTCATCTTT.

In its sample, this clone is large. This same CDR3 is encoded by further DNA sequences in the sample. The chain combines TRDV2 with TRDJ1, with TRDD3 matching over 13 bases. The V segment lost 3 bases and the J segment 0 bases; nucleotides outside the gene matches: 18. Germline V gene data show CDR1 as GEAIGNYY and CDR2 as EKD. The CDR3 loop spans 21 amino acids. The CDR3 loop is CACDSVLLGDTGTLNTDKLIF. The CDR3 DNA sequence: TGTGCCTGTGACTCCGTCCTACTGGGGGATACGGGGACCCTGAACACCGATAAACTCATCTTT.

Regarding this clone: TCRdb assigns this DNA the protein of a much larger clone, which departs from its translation at residue 16; this likely reflects a read error, and the protein shown comes from translating the DNA. This chain connects TRDV1 to TRDJ1, with D perhaps TRDD2 or TRDD3 (7 bases each). Per germline, CDR1 TSWWSYY and CDR2 QGS. The CDR3 is 21 residues long. Deletions cut 4 bases from V and 3 bases from J, with 33 bases between. The CDR3 region has the DNA TGTGCTCTTGGGGTTCCCTTCCTCATGGGCGGATACGCAAGGTACGCCGATAAACTCATCTTT. Encoded protein: CALGVPFLMGGYARYADKLIF.

Of note for this clone: TCRdb's listed protein matches a much larger clone and diverges from this DNA's translation at residue 5, likely through a read error; the protein shown comes from the DNA. The rearrangement joins TRDV2 to TRDJ1; TRDD1 is a possible D gene (5 bases). CDR3 size: 19 residues. Germline loops: CDR1 GEAIGNYY, CDR2 EKD. The V end was cut by 3 bases, the J end by 0 bases, with 25 bases between. Here the CDR3 reads CACDALARNLETDTDKLIF. CDR3 coding DNA: TGTGCCTGTGACGCGCTGGCGAGAAATCTAGAAACGGACACCGATAAACTCATCTTT.

This clone was counted only a few times. The translation of this DNA and the TCRdb protein of a much larger clone differ at residue 5, probably owing to a read error; the protein shown here is translated from the DNA. This chain's CDR3 is CACDLILGDMPSWDTRQMFF. The CDR3 DNA reads TGTGCCTGTGACCTCATACTGGGGGATATGCCCTCCTGGGACACCCGACAGATGTTTTTC. V is TRDV2 and J is TRDJ3, with 11 bases aligning to TRDD3. Germline V gene lookup returns CDR1 GEAIGNYY and CDR2 EKD. The CDR3 covers 20 residues. Germline trimming cut 3 bases from V and 0 bases from J; bases unmatched to any gene: 9.

Details on this clone: TCRdb pairs this DNA with a much larger clone's protein that differs at residue 4, likely a read error; the protein shown was translated from the DNA. This chain connects TRDV2 to TRDJ1, with 10 bases identical to TRDD3. Germline V gene sequence: CDR1 GEAIGNYY, CDR2 EKD. Germline trimming cut 5 bases from V and 1 base from J; bases unmatched to any gene: 9. There are 16 residues in the CDR3. The CDR3 DNA follows: TGTGCCTGTGGCTCCCTACTGGGGGATCCCACCGATAAACTCATCTTT. Translated: CACGSLLGDPTDKLIF.

As to this clone: A read error likely explains this, since a far larger clone differs by one base. This sample also contains other DNA sequences that code for the same CDR3. J is TRDJ1 and V is TRDV2; 8 bases line up with TRDD3. The V gene end was trimmed by 5 bases and the J gene end by 5 bases; junction bases not matched to a gene: 12. The CDR3 runs 15 residues. CDR1 GEAIGNYY and CDR2 EKD come from the germline V gene. CDR3 DNA sequence: TGTGCCTGTGGCACACTGGGGGCCCCTACTGATAAACTCATCTTT. Its protein is CACGTLGAPTDKLIF.

Regarding this clone: TCRdb pairs this DNA with a much larger clone's protein that differs at residue 9, likely a read error; the protein shown was translated from the DNA. The chain joins TRDV2 to TRDJ1; D gene unclear. CDR1 and CDR2 (germline): GEAIGNYY, EKD. This CDR3 region has 14 residues. Between the trimmed V and J ends, which lost 0 bases and 5 bases, there was a span of 12 bases. The CDR3 sequence is CACDTVEHRDKLIF. As DNA, the CDR3 is TGTGCCTGTGACACCGTAGAACACAGGGATAAACTCATCTTT.

This clone appeared a few times. It is likely a read error: a sequence one base away is far more abundant. This CDR3 is also generated by other DNA sequences in the sample. This sequence joins TRDV2 and TRDJ1, with 9 bases fitting TRDD3. Germline CDR1 and CDR2: GEAIGNYY and EKD. The CDR3 is 16 residues long. V was pared by 3 bases and J by 0 bases, with 7 bases of the junction left unmatched. The CDR3 DNA reads as TGTGCCTGTGACCCCTTGGGGGATAGGTACACCGATAAACTCATCTTT. Its translation is CACDPLGDRYTDKLIF.

This clone was picked up a small number of times. This DNA's translation differs at residue 16 from TCRdb's protein, which comes from a much larger clone; a read error is likely, and the protein shown is translated from the DNA. The CDR3 DNA reads TGTGCCTGTGACATATTACTGGGGGATACCTCGTACACCGATAAACCCATCTTT. It translates to CACDILLGDTSYTDKPIF. This chain joins TRDV2 and TRDJ1; TRDD3 aligns across 12 bases. Per germline, CDR1 GEAIGNYY and CDR2 EKD. The length of the CDR3 is 18 residues.

This clone was found a few times. This is likely an artifact of a read error, given a far larger clone one base away. Additional DNA sequences in this sample encode the identical CDR3. The chain is built from TRDV2 and TRDJ1; D gene unclear. CDR3 length equals 13 residues. Germline V lookup: CDR1 GEAIGNYY, CDR2 EKD. The germline V and J ends were trimmed by 4 bases and 0 bases, with 8 bases remaining between them. This CDR3 is CACDAIHTDKLIF. In DNA form, the CDR3 reads TGTGCCTGTGATGCCATCCACACCGATAAACTCATCTTT.

This clone occurred a few times. This likely came from a read error, as a far larger clone is one base away. Different DNA sequences within this sample yield the same CDR3. The chain is built from TRDV2 and TRDJ1, with 8 bases aligning to TRDD3. The CDR3 runs 15 residues. Germline CDR1 and CDR2: GEAIGNYY and EKD. For the CDR3, the DNA is TGTGCCTGCGACACCGTGGGGGATTATCCTGATAAACTCATCTTT. Translating gives CACDTVGDYPDKLIF.

As regards this clone: This DNA's translation differs at residue 4 from TCRdb's protein, which comes from a much larger clone; a read error is likely, and the protein shown is translated from the DNA. The chain uses TRDV2 and TRDJ3, with TRDD3 matching over 11 bases. This CDR3 has 20 amino acids. Germline V CDR1 and CDR2: GEAIGNYY, EKD. V was clipped by 5 bases and J by 0 bases; unmatched bases: 11. The CDR3 sequence is CACVPILGDMPSWDTRQMFF. DNA for the CDR3: TGTGCCTGTGTCCCCATACTGGGGGATATGCCCTCCTGGGACACCCGACAGATGTTTTTC.

Points on this clone: TCRdb's protein, taken from a much larger clone, differs from this DNA's translation at residue 6, likely owing to a read error; the protein displayed comes from the DNA. V usage is TRDV2 and J usage is TRDJ1; 10 nucleotides match TRDD3. The CDR3 contains 16 residues. J lost 2 bases, V lost 1 base, and 6 bases had no gene match. Germline V gives CDR1 GEAIGNYY, CDR2 EKD. The CDR3 nucleotides read TGTGCCTGTGACACACCGGGGGATACGCGGACCGATAAACTCATCTTT. This encodes CACDTPGDTRTDKLIF.